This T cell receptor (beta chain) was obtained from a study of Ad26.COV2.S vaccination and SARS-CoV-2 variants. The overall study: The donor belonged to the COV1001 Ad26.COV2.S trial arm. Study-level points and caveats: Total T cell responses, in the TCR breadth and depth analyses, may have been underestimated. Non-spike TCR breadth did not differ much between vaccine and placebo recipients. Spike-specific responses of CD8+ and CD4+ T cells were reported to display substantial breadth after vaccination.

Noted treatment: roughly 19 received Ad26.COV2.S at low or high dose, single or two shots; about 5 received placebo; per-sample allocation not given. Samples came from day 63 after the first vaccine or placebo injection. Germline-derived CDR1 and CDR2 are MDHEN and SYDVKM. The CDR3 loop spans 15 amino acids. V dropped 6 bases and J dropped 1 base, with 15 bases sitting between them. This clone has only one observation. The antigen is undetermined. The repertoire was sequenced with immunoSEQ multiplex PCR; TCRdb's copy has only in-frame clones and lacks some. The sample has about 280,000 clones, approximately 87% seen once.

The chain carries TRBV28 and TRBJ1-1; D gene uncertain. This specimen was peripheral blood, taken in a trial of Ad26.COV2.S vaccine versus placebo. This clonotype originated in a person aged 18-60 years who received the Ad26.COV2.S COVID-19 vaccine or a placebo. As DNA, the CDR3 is TGTGCCAGCAGCTCCCTCGGGGAAACGAACACTGAAGCTTTCTTT. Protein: CASSSLGETNTEAFF.